Listed below are T cell receptor beta chains from one sample, sequenced in a study of human T cells and chemical hapten exposure. Using its own MiXCR run on the RACE reads, TCRdb lists one record per CDR3 protein. Of 330,000 or so distinct CDR3 sequences listed, about 6% were seen once; the top ten hold around 5.8%. Here the sequenced sample was whole blood, taken in connection with sensitization to the hapten diphenylcyclopropenone (DPC). These receptors were obtained from a woman under 30 with alopecia areata. Some clones in this sample may be carry-over from other donors' samples. Both conserved end residues are part of each CDR3. Each record gives: CDR3 protein, CDR3 DNA, clone size, V gene, D gene, J gene. D genes are given only for firm matches. Size is omitted from some rows. Given values are once, few, many or a class for expanded clones.

cdr3_aa: CASSEALNSGTSSYNEQFF
cdr3_nt: TGTGCCAGCAGTGAAGCCCTAAACTCCGGGACTAGCTCCTACAATGAGCAGTTCTTC
clone_size: many
v_call: TRBV2
d_call: TRBD2
j_call: TRBJ2-1

cdr3_aa: CASSTTGGSSPLHF
cdr3_nt: TGCGCCAGCAGTACCACAGGGGGTAGTTCACCCCTCCACTTT
clone_size: many
v_call: TRBV5-1
d_call: TRBD1
j_call: TRBJ1-6

cdr3_aa: CASSLGQSQGNNEQFF
cdr3_nt: TGTGCCAGCAGCTTAGGTCAGTCACAGGGAAACAATGAGCAGTTCTTC
clone_size: few
v_call: TRBV7-6
d_call: -
j_call: TRBJ2-1

cdr3_aa: CSARSTLGYNEQFF
cdr3_nt: TGCAGTGCTAGGTCCACACTGGGTTACAATGAGCAGTTCTTC
clone_size: -
v_call: TRBV20-1
d_call: -
j_call: TRBJ2-1

cdr3_aa: CSTTLPTGTSGVTDTQYF
cdr3_nt: TGCAGCACCACCCTCCCCACCGGGACTAGCGGAGTCACAGATACGCAGTATTTT
clone_size: many
v_call: TRBV29-1
d_call: TRBD2
j_call: TRBJ2-3

cdr3_aa: CASTLLGGGTTDTQYF
cdr3_nt: TGCGCCAGCACCCTCCTGGGGGGAGGGACCACAGATACGCAGTATTTT
clone_size: -
v_call: TRBV5-1
d_call: TRBD2
j_call: TRBJ2-3

cdr3_aa: CASSLVAGLSGNTIYF
cdr3_nt: TGCGCCAGCAGCTTGGTTGCAGGCCTCTCTGGAAACACCATATATTTT
clone_size: -
v_call: TRBV5-1
d_call: -
j_call: TRBJ1-3

cdr3_aa: CSTGGPYNSPLHF
cdr3_nt: TGCAGTACAGGGGGCCCCTATAATTCACCCCTCCACTTT
clone_size: -
v_call: TRBV20-1
d_call: TRBD1
j_call: TRBJ1-6

cdr3_aa: CASSQVSGRLNTEAFF
cdr3_nt: TGCGCCAGCAGCCAAGTATCAGGGAGGTTAAACACTGAAGCTTTCTTT
clone_size: many
v_call: TRBV4-1
d_call: -
j_call: TRBJ1-1

cdr3_aa: CASMKDQSNQPQHF
cdr3_nt: TGTGCCAGCATGAAGGACCAAAGCAATCAGCCCCAGCATTTT
clone_size: -
v_call: TRBV2
d_call: -
j_call: TRBJ1-5

cdr3_aa: CSANVGRADSPLHF
cdr3_nt: TGCAGTGCTAACGTAGGCAGGGCGGATTCACCCCTCCACTTT
clone_size: many
v_call: TRBV20-1
d_call: -
j_call: TRBJ1-6

cdr3_aa: CARSRGAPNNQPQHF
cdr3_nt: TGTGCCCGATCCCGAGGGGCTCCGAATAATCAGCCCCAGCATTTT
clone_size: -
v_call: TRBV7-2
d_call: -
j_call: TRBJ1-5

cdr3_aa: CATSREGDGGSEAFF
cdr3_nt: TGTGCCACCAGCAGGGAGGGAGATGGTGGCTCTGAAGCTTTCTTT
clone_size: -
v_call: TRBV15
d_call: -
j_call: TRBJ1-1

cdr3_aa: CASSSEPRTGLFYGYTF
cdr3_nt: TGTGCCAGCAGCTCGGAGCCCCGGACAGGGTTGTTCTATGGCTACACCTTC
clone_size: few
v_call: TRBV7-9
d_call: TRBD1
j_call: TRBJ1-2

cdr3_aa: CASSPGTGRQPQHF
cdr3_nt: TGTGCCAGCAGCCCCGGGACAGGGCGGCAGCCCCAGCATTTT
clone_size: many
v_call: TRBV7-2
d_call: TRBD1
j_call: TRBJ1-5

cdr3_aa: CAIAGTGIYGYTF
cdr3_nt: TGTGCCATCGCGGGGACAGGGATCTATGGCTACACCTTC
clone_size: many
v_call: TRBV7-2
d_call: TRBD1
j_call: TRBJ1-2

cdr3_aa: CASSLRGYNEQFF
cdr3_nt: TGTGCCAGCAGCTTAAGAGGTTACAATGAGCAGTTCTTC
clone_size: -
v_call: TRBV7-3
d_call: -
j_call: TRBJ2-1

cdr3_aa: CASSYEWDRGPERSNQPQHF
cdr3_nt: TGTGCCAGCAGTTACGAGTGGGACAGGGGGCCCGAACGTAGCAATCAGCCCCAGCATTTT
clone_size: few
v_call: TRBV6-5
d_call: TRBD1
j_call: TRBJ1-5

cdr3_aa: CASSYRARSYEQYF
cdr3_nt: TGTGCCAGCAGTTACAGGGCACGCTCCTACGAGCAGTACTTC
clone_size: few
v_call: TRBV6-5
d_call: -
j_call: TRBJ2-7

cdr3_aa: CSARDGQASSTDTQYF
cdr3_nt: TGCAGTGCTAGAGATGGGCAGGCGAGTAGCACAGATACGCAGTATTTT
clone_size: many
v_call: TRBV20-1
d_call: -
j_call: TRBJ2-3

cdr3_aa: CASSQDDGGDGYTF
cdr3_nt: TGTGCCAGCAGCCAAGATGACGGAGGGGATGGCTACACCTTC
clone_size: few
v_call: TRBV3-1
d_call: -
j_call: TRBJ1-2

cdr3_aa: CASSEGDGNQPQHF
cdr3_nt: TGTGCCAGCAGCGAAGGGGACGGTAATCAGCCCCAGCATTTT
clone_size: many
v_call: TRBV12-3/TRBV12-4
d_call: -
j_call: TRBJ1-5

cdr3_aa: CASSEGGPYEQYF
cdr3_nt: TGTGCCAGCAGTGAGGGTGGACCCTACGAGCAGTACTTC
clone_size: many
v_call: TRBV25-1
d_call: -
j_call: TRBJ2-7

cdr3_aa: CASKTGQGRLMDGYTF
cdr3_nt: TGTGCCAGCAAGACGGGACAGGGTCGTCTGATGGACGGCTACACCTTC
clone_size: few
v_call: TRBV6-1
d_call: TRBD1
j_call: TRBJ1-2

cdr3_aa: CASSLGPEYYGYTF
cdr3_nt: TGTGCCAGCAGCTTAGGGCCAGAATACTATGGCTACACCTTC
clone_size: many
v_call: TRBV13
d_call: -
j_call: TRBJ1-2

cdr3_aa: CASSLRRGINSPLHF
cdr3_nt: TGTGCCAGCAGTTTGAGGCGAGGGATTAATTCACCCCTCCACTTT
clone_size: many
v_call: TRBV12-3/TRBV12-4
d_call: -
j_call: TRBJ1-6

cdr3_aa: CASSLPGVNTEAFF
cdr3_nt: TGTGCCAGCAGTTTGCCAGGCGTGAACACTGAAGCTTTCTTT
clone_size: -
v_call: TRBV12-3/TRBV12-4
d_call: -
j_call: TRBJ1-1